This section outlines one T cell receptor beta chain sequence together with its context. It lacks a known antigen. Per-base qualities were not stored, and no clone one base away is much larger. The record originates from a study of cytomegalovirus exposure and HLA in healthy donors (TCRdb year 2017). Study-wide context: An earlier analysis of some 600 of the donors reported approximately 300 Gb of sequence data and around 110 million unique TCR beta sequences obtained from roughly 180 million T cells. A later analysis re-analyzed previously published TCR beta repertoires from about 730 donors and added high-resolution HLA genotyping to study TCR occurrence patterns. Among some 410 genotyped donors of the cohort, an average of around 240,000 unique TCR beta nucleotide sequences were sequenced per donor, roughly a sixth of them non-productive. To decide whether each TCR beta V gene segment behaved as functional or pseudogenic, an earlier analysis of over 500 of the donors relied on high-throughput TCR beta sequencing. The number of typed donors differed by locus: roughly 620-630 for A, B, C, DRB1 and DQB1; 522 for DQA1; some 590 for DPA1; and some 450 for DPB1. Alongside the repertoire data, information on donor age, sex, ethnicity and CMV serostatus was compiled. Besides the first cohort of around 670 subjects, a separate validation cohort made up of 90 to 150 different subjects was used. In a later genetic analysis, genome-wide SNP genotypes for about three fifths of the 666 donors were used, and that subset was treated as a discovery cohort. An early release that covered about 640 HLA-typed donors contained about 300 gigabases of sequencing data and some 87 million unique TCR sequences. The study combined high-throughput TCR immunosequencing, statistical association of individual TCRs with disease status, and machine learning to predict cytomegalovirus infection status. The study aimed to test whether cataloging public T cell receptors could reveal signatures of past pathogen exposure. The genetic ancestry cluster associated with self-reported Caucasian donors included 81% of the roughly 380 genotyped donors. Both class I and class II loci were covered by HLA typing, at four-digit resolution. Using immunosequencing, the study profiled T cell repertoires from 666 subjects and related those repertoires to cytomegalovirus serostatus. Rather than using new phenotypic data, the later analysis identified candidate immune exposures from TCR beta sequences and from how often those sequences occurred across donors. Four or five DR-DQ haplotypes were handled as single units for association and clustering, since linkage in the cohort was strong. Every discovery cohort repertoire had been produced on one sequencing platform.

The research as a whole found: Because some donors lacked HLA typing at each locus, the association tests relied only on the typed subset. When HLA alleles, especially DR and DQ, strongly co-occurred, TCR associations were difficult to assign to individual alleles. Immune exposure information for the cohort was limited to CMV serostatus. A cluster of highly shared sequence variants was judged likely to be a technical artifact of the sequencing pipeline. In a later analysis, TCR association rates were found to vary across HLA loci, with the most associated TCRs seen for DRB1 alleles and the fewest for HLA-C alleles. Compared with the roughly 700-donor mean, donors in an Asian-associated ancestry cluster had fewer N-insertions in productive TCRs, according to a later genetic analysis. A total of 164 TCR beta chains were listed by the study as associated with cytomegalovirus. The classifier was reported to diagnose cytomegalovirus status with high specificity and sensitivity in both the original cohort and the validation cohort. A later analysis associated 15,000 to 20,000 TCR beta sequences with specific HLA alleles at a false discovery rate of 0.05. Roughly uniform sequencing depth across donors was assumed in presence/absence analyses, although this assumption may not hold. In vitro tests confirmed that a few of the cytomegalovirus-associated TCR beta chains recognize cytomegalovirus antigens. Broadly in line with IMGT annotations, most TCR beta V segments showed up in productive rearrangements about 87% or about 30% of the time in an earlier analysis of around 600 of the donors. According to the authors, the approach could potentially be generalized to other disease states and immunological phenotypes. Most CMV-associated TCR beta chains appeared to be HLA-restricted in a later analysis, and the HLA associations seemed to be driven largely by CMV exposure. Roughly 17 rarely observed V segments, including chromosome 9 orphons, were excluded from the earlier analysis of several hundred of the donors because counts were too low. Linkage disequilibrium might explain the correlated functional status among segregating V segments, but an unknown experimental factor could not be excluded. In a later genetic analysis, a missense DCLRE1C variant was associated with V-gene and J-gene trimming of TCR beta chains, and the association was replicated in an independent cohort. A further reported finding was that TCR beta sequences accurately predicted the HLA-A and HLA-B alleles for most subjects in the first cohort. Some IMGT-functional V segments, including TRBV6-2 and TRBV6-3, could not be distinguished by the 87-base-pair reads and were therefore excluded. According to a later analysis, parvovirus B19, influenza, CMV and Epstein-Barr virus appeared linked to several top co-occurrence clusters. A later analysis found that HLA-associated TCR beta chains were more clonally expanded and had lower generation probabilities than equally common non-associated chains. In this cohort, only TCR beta chains were sequenced, and detectable features were limited by the absence of alpha or paired-chain data. Most TCR sequences were seen in very few donors, while some public TCRs were found in many individuals.

Taken from cysteine to phenylalanine, the CDR3 has 14 residues. Kept here is only the CDR3 DNA, which spans 42 bases and is read in frame from base 1. Between the V and J ends, shortened by 2 bases and 1 base respectively, the junction contains 7 bases. CDR1 and CDR2 were assigned from the germline V gene as MNHEY and SVGAGI. In total, approximately 700 healthy bone marrow donors made up the cohort. At the time of sampling, all cohort members were nominally healthy, though unrecorded immune exposures were likely present. The donor tested CMV seronegative and was one of the 352 seronegative cohort members. Each donor provided a peripheral blood sample, and peripheral blood mononuclear cells were used for TCR beta sequencing. The Qiagen DNeasy Blood Extraction Kit was used to extract genomic DNA from the blood cell samples. Libraries came from the immunoSEQ multiplex PCR assay. A mixture of 60 forward primers for TCR Vbeta segments and 13 reverse primers for TCR Jbeta segments was used in the multiplex PCR. The CDR3 region of rearranged TCR beta genes was amplified from genomic DNA with a multiplex PCR assay. The amplified TCR beta libraries were sequenced on the Illumina HiSeq System as 87-base-pair reads. In the original analysis: A later analysis tallied around 80 million unique TCR beta chains across the 666 repertoires, and roughly 11 million of those chains were shared by two or more donors. Raw reads were error-corrected and collapsed into unique sequences by a nearest-neighbor algorithm in which closely related sequences were merged to remove PCR and sequencing errors. To assign V, D and J gene segments, CDR3 sequences were aligned to IMGT reference sequences. Each retained sequence needed at least a six-nucleotide match to both a V gene segment and a J gene segment. A rearrangement counted as productive if the CDR3 had no stop codons and remained in frame with V and J, and every other rearrangement counted as non-productive. CDR3 was defined according to IMGT convention as the region running from the second conserved V-encoded cysteine to the conserved J-encoded phenylalanine. The earlier analysis of a few hundred of the donors excluded any sequence lacking an unambiguous match to a single V gene segment. An earlier analysis of under 750 of the donors called V segments functional above 56.7% productive rearrangements and segregating when the between-donor standard deviation exceeded 5%. To diagnose cytomegalovirus status from the catalog of TCR beta chain sequences, a statistical classification framework was built. V and J gene assignment, in a later analysis, came from comparing TCR nucleotide sequences with IMGT/GENE-DB human TR gene sequences. A later analysis assigned CDR3 sequences and most-parsimonious VDJ recombination scenarios with the TCRdist pipeline. A later analysis defined each TCR beta chain by its CDR3 amino acid sequence plus V-gene family, and excluded reads lacking a unique V-gene family. As a way to deal with suspected cross-contamination and a sequencing artifact, a later analysis dropped approximately 590 nucleotide sequences that were highly shared and had low generation probability. In a later analysis, a clonal expansion index for each public chain was calculated from normalized within-repertoire ranks of inferred template counts. In a later analysis, generation probabilities were computed using a VDJ recombination model fitted to out-of-frame rearrangements, and the results were checked against IGoR. A later analysis scored TCR-TCR, TCR-HLA and TCR-CMV co-occurrence with hypergeometric tests, applying a repertoire-size bias correction to TCR pairs. In a later analysis, false discovery rates were estimated by permuting HLA or CMV assignments 20 times. In a later analysis, co-occurring TCRs were grouped using DBSCAN, and TCRdist sequence similarity was added for clustering within HLA-allele-positive subsets. Repertoires with fewer than 30,000 or more than 120,000 public chains were left out of co-occurrence clustering, as were about 5 repertoires with anomalous nucleotide sharing. In its TCRdb copy, this immuneACCESS table keeps in-frame sequences only and misses some clones. Where compared with another copy, unresolved V genes explain less than half of these, and the others have no known cause. The V and J calls and clone size are taken from that table; D and trimming were inferred from the DNA. Within this sample are 100,000 to 150,000 clones, with around 82% of them counted one time only. The ten largest clones capture about 1.8% of the sample.

This TCR was recovered from a boy younger than 18 in good health and CMV-seronegative. Input material: PBMCs. The V and J genes are TRBV6-5 and TRBJ2-3; the D gene assignment is ambiguous. The nucleotide sequence reads TGTGCCAGCAGTTACGATACGGGCACAGATACGCAGTATTTT. Its protein is CASSYDTGTDTQYF.